This TCR beta chain was sequenced for a study of shared clonotypes between healthy human individuals. The method was immunoSEQ multiplex PCR; TCRdb's version includes in-frame clones alone and lacks a portion of them. Among around 700,000 clones listed, less than 80% were seen once. In germline, CDR1 is SGHAT, CDR2 FQNNGV. J gave up 7 bases and V 1 base, and 6 bases lay outside the gene matches. CDR3 length: 15 residues. The TCR sequence derives from a woman aged 30 to 39 in good health. Sequences were obtained from memory CD4+ T cells sorted from blood. Subset specified: CD45RA-negative fraction. This chain joins TRBV11-2 and TRBJ2-1, with 8 positions matching TRBD2. For the CDR3, the DNA is TGTGCCAGCAGCTTAGTTAGCGGGAAAGAAAATGAGCAGTTCTTC. Translated, it gives CASSLVSGKENEQFF.